This T cell receptor beta chain was captured by sequencing in a study of blood T cells in healthy people across ages. Germline V gene lookup returns CDR1 MGHRA and CDR2 YSYEKL. V was pared by 4 bases and J by 3 bases, with 7 bases of the junction left unmatched. There are 15 residues in the CDR3. Together with a sample-barcoded 5' primer, a J-beta primer mix was included in a second PCR lasting roughly 6 to 12 cycles. One entry per CDR3 protein results from TCRdb running MiXCR on the 5' RACE reads. Among over a million distinct CDR3 sequences, more than 40% were seen once, and the ten largest hold under 20%.

The V and J genes are TRBV4-1 and TRBJ2-7; 9 bases fit TRBD2. Sequences were obtained from blood. This TCR derives from a woman aged 55-75 years in good health. This CDR3 reads CASSRLIAGVYEQYF. The CDR3 DNA reads as TGCGCCAGCAGCCGTCTTATAGCGGGAGTCTACGAGCAGTACTTC.